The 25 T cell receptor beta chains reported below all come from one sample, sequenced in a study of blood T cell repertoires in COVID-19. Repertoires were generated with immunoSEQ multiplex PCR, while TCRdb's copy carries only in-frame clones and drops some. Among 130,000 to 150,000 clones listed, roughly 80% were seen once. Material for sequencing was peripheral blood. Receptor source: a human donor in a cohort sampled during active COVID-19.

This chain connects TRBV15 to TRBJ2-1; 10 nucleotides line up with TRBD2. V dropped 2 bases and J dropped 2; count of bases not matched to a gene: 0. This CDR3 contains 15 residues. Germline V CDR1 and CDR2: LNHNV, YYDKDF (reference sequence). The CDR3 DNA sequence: TGTGCCACCAGCAGAACTAGCGGGACCTACAATGAGCAGTTCTTC. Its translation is CATSRTSGTYNEQFF.

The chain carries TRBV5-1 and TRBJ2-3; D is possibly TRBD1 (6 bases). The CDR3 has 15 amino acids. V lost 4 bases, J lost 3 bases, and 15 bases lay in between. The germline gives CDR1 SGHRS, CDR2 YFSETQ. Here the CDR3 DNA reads TGCGCCAGCAGCCCCCAGGGGTTTCTGACAGATACGCAGTATTTT. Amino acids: CASSPQGFLTDTQYF.

In DNA form, the CDR3 reads TGTGCCAGCAGCCAAGATCGGGGGCAGGGGGCGCGGGGCTACACCTTC. Translated, it gives CASSQDRGQGARGYTF. The gene calls are TRBV4-2 and TRBJ1-2; TRBD1 matches 8 bases. The CDR3 runs 16 residues. V was pared by 0 bases and J by 8 bases, with 11 bases of the junction left unmatched. Germline values: CDR1 LGHNA, CDR2 YNFKEQ.

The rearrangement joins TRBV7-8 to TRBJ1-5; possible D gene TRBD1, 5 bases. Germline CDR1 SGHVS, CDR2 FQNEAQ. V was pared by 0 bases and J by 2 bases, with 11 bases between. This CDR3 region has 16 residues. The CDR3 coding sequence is TGTGCCAGCAGCTTAGCCGAGGCAGGGCGCAATCAGCCCCAGCATTTT. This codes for CASSLAEAGRNQPQHF.

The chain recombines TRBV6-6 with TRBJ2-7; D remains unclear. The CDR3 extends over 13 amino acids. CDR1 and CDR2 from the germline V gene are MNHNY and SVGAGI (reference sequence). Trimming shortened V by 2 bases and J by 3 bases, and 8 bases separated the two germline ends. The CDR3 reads CASSYLSGYEQYV. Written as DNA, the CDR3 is TGTGCCAGCAGTTACCTCAGTGGCTACGAGCAGTACGTC.

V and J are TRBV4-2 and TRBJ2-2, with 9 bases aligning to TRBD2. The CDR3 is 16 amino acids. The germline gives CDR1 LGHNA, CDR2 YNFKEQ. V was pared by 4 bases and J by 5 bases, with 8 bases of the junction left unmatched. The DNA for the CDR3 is TGTGCCAGCAGCCCGAGGGCAGCGGGAGGAACCGGGGAGCTGTTTTTT. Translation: CASSPRAAGGTGELFF.

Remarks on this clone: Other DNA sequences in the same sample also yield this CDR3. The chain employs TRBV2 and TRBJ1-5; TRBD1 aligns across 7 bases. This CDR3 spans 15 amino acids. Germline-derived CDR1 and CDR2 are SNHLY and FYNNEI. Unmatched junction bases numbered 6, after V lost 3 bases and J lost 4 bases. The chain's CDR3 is CASSERQGRNQPQHF. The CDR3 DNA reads TGTGCCAGCAGTGAGCGACAGGGAAGGAATCAGCCCCAGCATTTT.

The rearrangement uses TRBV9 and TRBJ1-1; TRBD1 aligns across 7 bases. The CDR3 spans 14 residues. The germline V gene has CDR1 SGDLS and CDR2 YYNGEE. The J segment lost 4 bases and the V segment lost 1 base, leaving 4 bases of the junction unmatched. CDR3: CASSVNRGGTEAFF. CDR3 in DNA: TGTGCCAGCAGCGTAAACAGGGGCGGCACTGAAGCTTTCTTT.

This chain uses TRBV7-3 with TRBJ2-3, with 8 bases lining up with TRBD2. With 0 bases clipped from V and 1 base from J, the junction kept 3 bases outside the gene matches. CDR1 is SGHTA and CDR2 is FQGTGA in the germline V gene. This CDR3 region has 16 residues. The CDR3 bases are TGTGCCAGCAGCTTAACGGGTAGCGGGGGCACAGATACGCAGTATTTT. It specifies CASSLTGSGGTDTQYF. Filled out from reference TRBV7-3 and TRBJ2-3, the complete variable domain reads GAGVSQTPSNKVTEKGKYVELRCDPISGHTALYWYRQSLGQGPEFLIYFQGTGAADDSGLPNDRFFAVRPEGSVSTLKIQRTERGDSAVYLCASSLTGSGGTDTQYFGPGTRLTVL.

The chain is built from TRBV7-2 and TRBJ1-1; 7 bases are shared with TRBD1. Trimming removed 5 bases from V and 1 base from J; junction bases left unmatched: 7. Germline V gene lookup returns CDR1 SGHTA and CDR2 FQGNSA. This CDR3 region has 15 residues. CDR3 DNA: TGTGCCAGCAGCCCCGAGGGACAGAGGAACACTGAAGCTTTCTTT. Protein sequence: CASSPEGQRNTEAFF.

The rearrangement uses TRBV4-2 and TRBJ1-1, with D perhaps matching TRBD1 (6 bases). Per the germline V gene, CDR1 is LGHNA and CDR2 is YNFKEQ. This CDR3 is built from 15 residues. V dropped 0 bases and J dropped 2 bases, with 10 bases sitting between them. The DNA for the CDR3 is TGTGCCAGCAGCCAAGAGGACAGACCCAACACTGAAGCTTTCTTT. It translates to CASSQEDRPNTEAFF.

The CDR3 DNA follows: TGTGCCAGCAGCCTAGGTCTTCAGACAGGGGTAGATACGCAGTATTTT. Amino acid sequence: CASSLGLQTGVDTQYF. J is TRBJ2-3 and V is TRBV3-1 (or the pseudogene TRBV3-2); the match to TRBD1 covers 8 bases. After removal of 4 bases from V and 5 bases from J, the junction contained 11 bases not matched to a gene. The CDR3 runs 16 residues. The germline gives CDR1 LGHDT, CDR2 YNNKEL (reference sequence).

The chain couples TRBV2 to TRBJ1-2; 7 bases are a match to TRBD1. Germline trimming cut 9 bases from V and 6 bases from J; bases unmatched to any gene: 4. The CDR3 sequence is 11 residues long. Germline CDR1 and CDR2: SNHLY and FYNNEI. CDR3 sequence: CARRQGNGYTF. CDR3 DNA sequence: TGTGCCAGAAGACAGGGTAATGGCTACACCTTC.

CDR3 DNA: TGTGCCAGCAGGCCTCCGGGACAGGGATACAATGAGCAGTTCTTC. Encoded protein: CASRPPGQGYNEQFF. V and J are TRBV6-5 and TRBJ2-1; the match to TRBD1 covers 9 bases. CDR1 MNHEY and CDR2 SVGAGI come from the germline V gene. The trim removed 6 bases at V and 4 bases at J, leaving 7 bases unmatched. The CDR3 consists of 15 residues.

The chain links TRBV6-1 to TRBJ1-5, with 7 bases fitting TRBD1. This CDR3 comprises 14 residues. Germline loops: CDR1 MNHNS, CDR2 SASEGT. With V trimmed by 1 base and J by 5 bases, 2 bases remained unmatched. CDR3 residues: CASSEGQGHQPQHF. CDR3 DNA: TGTGCCAGCAGTGAAGGACAGGGCCATCAGCCCCAGCATTTT.

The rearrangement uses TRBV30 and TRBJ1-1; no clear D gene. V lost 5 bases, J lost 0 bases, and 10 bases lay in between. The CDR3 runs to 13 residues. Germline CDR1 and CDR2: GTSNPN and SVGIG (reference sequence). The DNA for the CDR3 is TGTGCCTGGGAGATACAGATGAACACTGAAGCTTTCTTT. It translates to CAWEIQMNTEAFF.

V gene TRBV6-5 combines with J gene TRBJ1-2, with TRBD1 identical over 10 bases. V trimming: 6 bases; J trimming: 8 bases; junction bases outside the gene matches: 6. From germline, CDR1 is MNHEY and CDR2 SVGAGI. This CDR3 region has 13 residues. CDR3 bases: TGTGCCAGCAGCGACCCGGGACAGGGGGGCTACACCTTC. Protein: CASSDPGQGGYTF.

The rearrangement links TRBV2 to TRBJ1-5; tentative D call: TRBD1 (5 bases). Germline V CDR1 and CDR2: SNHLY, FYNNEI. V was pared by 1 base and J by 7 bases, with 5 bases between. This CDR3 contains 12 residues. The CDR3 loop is CASSEGGQPQHF. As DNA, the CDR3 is TGTGCCAGCAGTGAAGGGGGCCAGCCCCAGCATTTT.

The CDR3 loop reads CASSLTNLAGGLQETQYF. CDR3 DNA sequence: TGTGCCAGCAGCTTGACCAACCTCGCAGGGGGGTTACAAGAGACCCAGTACTTC. The genes are TRBV11-2 and TRBJ2-5; possibly TRBD1 for D (7 bases). Germline V gene sequence: CDR1 SGHAT, CDR2 FQNNGV. The germline V and J ends were trimmed by 3 bases and 2 bases, with 22 bases remaining between them. The CDR3 is made up of 18 amino acids. The full variable domain, in which reference TRBV11-2 and TRBJ2-5 provide the parts outside the CDR3, is EAGVAQSPRYKIIEKRQSVAFWCNPISGHATLYWYQQILGQGPKLLIQFQNNGVVDDSQLPKDRFSAERLKGVDSTLKIQPAKLEDSAVYLCASSLTNLAGGLQETQYFGPGTRLLVL.

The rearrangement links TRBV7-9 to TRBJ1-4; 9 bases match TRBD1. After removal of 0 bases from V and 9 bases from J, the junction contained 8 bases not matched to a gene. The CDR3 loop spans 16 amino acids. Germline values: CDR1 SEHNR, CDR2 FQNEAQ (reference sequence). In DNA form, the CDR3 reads TGTGCCAGCAGCTTAGCGTCGGGGACAGGGAGAAAAAAACTGTTTTTT. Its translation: CASSLASGTGRKKLFF.

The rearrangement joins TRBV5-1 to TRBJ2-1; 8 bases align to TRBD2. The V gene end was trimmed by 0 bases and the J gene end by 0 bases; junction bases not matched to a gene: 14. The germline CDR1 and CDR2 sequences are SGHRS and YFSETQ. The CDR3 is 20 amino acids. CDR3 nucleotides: TGCGCCAGCAGCTTGGGATCTCTGGGACTAGGCGTTAGCTCCTACAATGAGCAGTTCTTC. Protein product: CASSLGSLGLGVSSYNEQFF.

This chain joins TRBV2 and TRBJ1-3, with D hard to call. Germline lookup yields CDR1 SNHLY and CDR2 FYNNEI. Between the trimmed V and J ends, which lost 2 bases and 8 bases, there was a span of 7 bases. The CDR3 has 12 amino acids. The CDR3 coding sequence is TGTGCCAGCAGTGAACACGGGGACACCATATATTTT. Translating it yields CASSEHGDTIYF.

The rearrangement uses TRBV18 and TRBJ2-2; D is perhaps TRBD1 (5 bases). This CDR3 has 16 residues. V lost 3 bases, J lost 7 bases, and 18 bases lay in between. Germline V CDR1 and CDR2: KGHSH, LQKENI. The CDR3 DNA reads TGTGCCAGCTCACCGACACAGGCTTCTGGCAGCGGGGAGCTGTTTTTT. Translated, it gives CASSPTQASGSGELFF.

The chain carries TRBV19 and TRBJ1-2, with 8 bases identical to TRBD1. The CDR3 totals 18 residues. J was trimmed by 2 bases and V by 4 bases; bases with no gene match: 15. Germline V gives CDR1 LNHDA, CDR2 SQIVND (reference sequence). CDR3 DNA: TGTGCCAGTAGTAATCAAGGGGAGGACAGGGATTCGAACTATGGCTACACCTTC. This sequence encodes CASSNQGEDRDSNYGYTF. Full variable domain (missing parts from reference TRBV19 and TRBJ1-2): DGGITQSPKYLFRKEGQNVTLSCEQNLNHDAMYWYRQDPGQGLRLIYYSQIVNDFQKGDIAEGYSVSREKKESFPLTVTSAQKNPTAFYLCASSNQGEDRDSNYGYTFGSGTRLTVV.

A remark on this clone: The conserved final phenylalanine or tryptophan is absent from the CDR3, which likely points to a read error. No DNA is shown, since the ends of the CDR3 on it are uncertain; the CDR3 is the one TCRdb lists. The CDR3 sequence is CASSLTGTSLII. The gene calls are TRBV18 and TRBJ2-7; the D call of TRBD1 is as the table states it, not checked on the DNA. Both ends counted, the CDR3 spans 12 residues. CDR1 is KGHSH, CDR2 LQKENI, per germline.